This T cell receptor (beta chain) was captured in a study of blood T cells in healthy people across ages. About this clonotype itself: As yet, its antigen is unknown.

V shed 6 bases and J 4 bases; nucleotides not matched to a gene: 5. This CDR3 has 15 amino acids. Germline lookup yields CDR1 MGHRA and CDR2 YSYEKL. Regarding the study as a whole: A roughly linear age-dependent decrease characterized TCR beta diversity per million T cells. Naive CD4+ cells and diversity were both higher in long-lived donors than in aged donors.

Together with a sample-barcoded 5' primer, a J-beta primer mix was included in a second PCR lasting 7 to 11 cycles. Carrying 12 random nucleotides, a template-switch adaptor labeled each individual cDNA molecule. TCRdb used MiXCR to reprocess the 5' RACE reads, holding one entry per CDR3 protein. This table has about 1.1 million distinct CDR3 sequences, less than 45% appearing once. What was sequenced was blood. The clonotype comes from a man between 18 and 29 years old in good health. The genes are TRBV4-1 and TRBJ2-1; 11 positions agree with TRBD2. CDR3 sequence: CASSTTSGVYNEQFF. The CDR3 nucleotides read TGCGCCAGCAGTACGACTAGCGGGGTATACAATGAGCAGTTCTTC.